This record covers a single TCR beta chain. This specimen belongs to a study of blood T cell repertoires in COVID-19. The CDR3 extends over 14 amino acids. Germline trimming cut 3 bases from V and 7 bases from J; bases unmatched to any gene: 1. Per germline, CDR1 SEHNR and CDR2 FQNEAQ (reference sequence). The protocol was immunoSEQ multiplex PCR, while the TCRdb copy is restricted to in-frame clones and leaves out a portion. The table has roughly 150,000 clones, roughly 85% seen once. The source is a man between 60 and 75 years old who had recovered from COVID-19. The V gene is TRBV7-9, the J gene TRBJ1-6; 9 positions agree with TRBD1. Input material: PBMCs or T cells enriched from blood (not recorded which). CDR3 coding DNA: TGTGCCAGCAGCTTTGACAGGGGGAATTCACCCCTCCACTTT. Its protein is CASSFDRGNSPLHF.